What follows describes a single TCR beta chain. The CDR3 extends over 14 amino acids. Germline-derived CDR1 and CDR2 are LGHDT and YNNKEL (reference sequence). The germline V and J ends were trimmed by 6 bases and 8 bases, with 16 bases remaining between them. The data derive from a study of T-cell memory formation after mild COVID-19. TCRdb re-called the 5' RACE reads with MiXCR, one entry per CDR3 protein. This sample carries roughly 240,000 distinct CDR3 sequences, approximately 15% of them seen once, and the ten largest clones take approximately 2.1%. Sequencing was done on a sample of PBMCs or a T cell subset sorted from them (not recorded which). The chain has TRBV3-1 and TRBJ1-4; D is undetermined. The clonotype was recovered from an adult woman who had mild COVID-19 (a few samples of this study predate the infection). Cell type and time point are not known. CDR3 loop: CASSSGPGSEKLFF. The CDR3 DNA follows: TGTGCCAGCAGTTCGGGCCCTGGAAGCGAAAAACTGTTTTTT.